This TCR beta chain derives from a study of shared clonotypes between healthy human individuals. Findings and caveats of the study: Around 5% of naive CD4 clonotypes were common to a handful of donors. Sequencing depth was expected to affect clonotype sharing among donors. Memory subsets generally showed lower estimated richness than naive subsets.

Only a few counts were recorded for this clone. As yet, its antigen is unknown. Sequencing was performed with immunoSEQ multiplex PCR; in TCRdb, only in-frame clones are kept and a portion is missing. Among a few million clones, about 90% were seen once, and the ten largest hold 0.37%. CDR1 LGHNA and CDR2 YSLEER come from the germline V gene. This CDR3 is 16 amino acids long. Unmatched junction bases numbered 11, after V lost 3 bases and J lost 9 bases. The chain has TRBV4-3 and TRBJ2-1; TRBD2 agrees at 10 bases. The TCR sequence derives from a man aged 18 to 29 in good health. Some clones in this sample may be carry-over from other donors' samples. The material sequenced was naive CD4+ T cells from PBMCs. As for subset: CD45RA+ positively selected. CDR3 DNA: TGCGCCAGCAGCCACCGAGCGGGAGGGCATGATGGTGAGCAGTTCTTC. This translates into CASSHRAGGHDGEQFF.